This TCR beta chain was identified in a study of technical replicates of blood from a handful of donors. Libraries were prepared by immunoSEQ multiplex PCR; TCRdb keeps only in-frame clonotypes and omits some of them. The sample lists more than 70,000 clones; 93% were seen once. Trimming took off 5 bases at V and 0 bases at J, with 11 bases between the two ends. Germline CDR1 and CDR2: MNHEY and SMNVEV (reference sequence). This CDR3 contains 15 residues. This chain joins TRBV27 and TRBJ1-5; no firm D call. This TCR came from a human donor in good health. The sequenced sample was T cells isolated from PBMCs. DNA of the CDR3: TGTGCCAGCAGTCCCACGAGCGTTAGCAATCAGCCCCAGCATTTT. This sequence encodes CASSPTSVSNQPQHF.